This T cell receptor beta chain was profiled in a study of early T cells in non-severe SARS-CoV-2 infection. Study information: Bulk RNA isolated from unsorted whole blood underwent sequencing; chains were not paired.

Each cDNA molecule carried a unique molecular identifier. Each CDR3 protein gets one entry after TCRdb re-called the 5' RACE reads with MiXCR. The data contain some 45,000 distinct CDR3 sequences, approximately 9% of them singletons. General study results and limits: Matching with VDJdb favored anti-spike CD8 responses (missing private and CD4 specificities).

V was cut by 6 bases and J by 5 bases, with 14 bases left in between. The germline V gene encodes CDR1 SGHTA and CDR2 FQGNSA. The CDR3 has 13 residues. Of note for this clonotype: Antigen: not known.

The TCR sequence derives from an adult who was a healthcare worker with PCR-confirmed SARS-CoV-2 infection or an uninfected control (not recorded which). Here the sequenced sample was whole blood, taken at baseline. The chain couples TRBV7-2 to TRBJ2-7; weak D call: TRBD1 (8 bases). CDR3 DNA sequence: TGTGCCAGCAGACAGGGGGGACTAAACGAGCAGTACTTC. This translates into CASRQGGLNEQYF.